A selection of T cell receptor beta chains follows, all from one sample in a study of blood T cell repertoires in COVID-19. Assay: immunoSEQ multiplex PCR; the TCRdb copy retains only in-frame clones and omits some. The sample yields about 73,000 clones, over 70% seen once. Sequencing input: peripheral blood. These receptor sequences come from a man in his forties or fifties with active COVID-19. Both conserved end residues are part of each CDR3. Each record gives: V gene, J gene, D gene, clone size, CDR3 protein, CDR3 DNA. D genes are given only for firm matches. Clone sizes are given selectively: once, few, many, or a class where the clone is expanded.

>TRBV7-8|TRBJ2-5|-|-
CASSLEMRETQYF
TGTGCCAGCAGCTTAGAGATGCGGGAGACCCAGTACTTC
>TRBV11-3|TRBJ2-5|-|-
CASSRSGEETQYF
TGTGCCAGCAGCCGATCGGGGGAAGAGACCCAGTACTTC
>TRBV7-2|TRBJ1-5|TRBD1|-
CASSFTGGSQPQHF
TGTGCCAGCAGCTTCACAGGGGGATCGCAGCCCCAGCATTTT
>TRBV4-3|TRBJ2-2|TRBD2|-
CASSQEGLASTGELFF
TGCGCCAGCAGCCAAGAGGGACTAGCGAGCACCGGGGAGCTGTTTTTT
>TRBV6-5|TRBJ1-1|TRBD1|once
CASSWTGLGDTEAFF
TGTGCCAGCAGTTGGACAGGTCTTGGGGACACTGAAGCTTTCTTT
>TRBV6-2/TRBV6-3|TRBJ1-4|-|-
CASSRTVHNEKLFF
TGTGCCAGCAGTCGGACAGTCCATAATGAAAAACTGTTTTTT
>TRBV2|TRBJ2-5|TRBD2|-
CASSLLAGGPGETQYF
TGTGCCAGCAGTCTACTAGCGGGGGGGCCGGGAGAGACCCAGTACTTC
>TRBV4-1|TRBJ2-5|-|-
CASSVLKGETQYF
TGCGCCAGCAGCGTCCTCAAGGGGGAGACCCAGTACTTC
>TRBV19|TRBJ2-7|TRBD2|-
CASSIGTSGGYEQYF
TGTGCCAGTAGTATAGGAACTAGCGGGGGGTACGAGCAGTACTTC
>TRBV5-5|TRBJ2-7|TRBD1|-
CASSVFRTDRGLSYEQYF
TGTGCCAGCAGCGTCTTTCGAACGGACAGGGGGCTCTCCTACGAGCAGTACTTC
>TRBV5-4|TRBJ2-2|TRBD2|medium-sized
CASSSGLAGANTGELFF
TGTGCCAGCAGCTCCGGACTAGCGGGGGCGAACACCGGGGAGCTGTTTTTT
>TRBV18|TRBJ2-5|-|few
CASSPEQETQYF
TGTGCCAGCTCACCGGAGCAAGAGACCCAGTACTTC
>TRBV7-2|TRBJ1-4|TRBD1|-
CASSLTGQGAATNEKLFF
TGTGCCAGCAGCCTAACCGGCCAGGGGGCAGCAACTAATGAAAAACTGTTTTTT
>TRBV19|TRBJ2-1|TRBD2|-
CASSILAGEENEQFF
TGTGCCAGTAGTATTCTAGCGGGGGAGGAAAATGAGCAGTTCTTC
>TRBV6-2/TRBV6-3|TRBJ1-1|-|-
CASSHGTEAFF
TGTGCCAGCAGTCACGGCACTGAAGCTTTCTTT
>TRBV14|TRBJ2-5|TRBD2|-
CASSQETRTGGPQYF
TGTGCCAGCAGCCAAGAAACCAGGACGGGGGGGCCCCAGTACTTC
>TRBV6-5|TRBJ1-5|-|-
CATGDYSNQPQHF
TGTGCCACCGGAGATTATAGCAATCAGCCCCAGCATTTT
>TRBV7-9|TRBJ2-1|TRBD2|-
CASRRSGNRVNEQFF
TGTGCCAGCAGACGTAGCGGGAATCGAGTCAATGAGCAGTTCTTC
>TRBV5-8|TRBJ2-5|TRBD2|-
CASSQSTSSGETQYF
TGTGCCAGCAGCCAATCGACTAGCTCGGGAGAGACCCAGTACTTC
>TRBV21-1|TRBJ1-1|-|-
CASSKVRGGAPGTPMNTEAFF
TGTGCCAGCAGCAAAGTAAGGGGAGGGGCCCCGGGGACGCCTATGAACACTGAAGCTTTCTTT
>TRBV6-6|TRBJ1-5|-|-
CASSPSNQPQHF
TGTGCCAGCAGCCCAAGCAATCAGCCCCAGCATTTT
>TRBV5-6|TRBJ1-2|-|-
CASSLQVLNYGYTF
TGTGCCAGCAGCTTGCAGGTCTTAAACTATGGCTACACCTTC
>TRBV7-9|TRBJ2-5|TRBD1|-
CASSARGTVQETQYF
TGTGCCAGCAGCGCAAGGGGGACAGTCCAAGAGACCCAGTACTTC
>TRBV6-6|TRBJ1-3|-|-
CASSYSFSGNTIYF
TGTGCCAGCAGTTATAGTTTCTCTGGAAACACCATATATTTT
>TRBV28|TRBJ2-5|TRBD2|-
CASHGAGSQETQYF
TGTGCCAGTCACGGAGCGGGATCCCAAGAGACCCAGTACTTC
>TRBV10-1|TRBJ2-3|TRBD2|once
CASSGSGKAQDTQYF
TGCGCCAGCAGTGGGAGCGGGAAGGCACAAGATACGCAGTATTTT
>TRBV7-2|TRBJ2-7|-|-
CASSSGSIDEQYF
TGTGCCAGCAGCTCCGGGTCTATCGACGAGCAGTACTTC
>TRBV6-6|TRBJ2-1|TRBD2|-
CASSSLREGSEGRLNEQFF
TGTGCCAGCAGCTCACTAAGGGAGGGCTCGGAGGGACGGCTGAATGAGCAGTTCTTC
>TRBV7-3|TRBJ2-1|-|-
CASSLGLESGLTYNEQFF
TGTGCCAGCAGCCTAGGTTTGGAATCGGGATTAACCTACAATGAGCAGTTCTTC
>TRBV18|TRBJ2-7|-|-
CASSPRRDEQYF
TGTGCCAGCTCACCGCGCCGCGACGAGCAGTACTTC
>TRBV27|TRBJ2-7|-|-
CASVQCEQYF
TGTGCCAGTGTCCAGTGCGAGCAGTACTTC
>TRBV5-1|TRBJ2-6|-|-
CASSTSSLPGANVLTF
TGCGCCAGCAGCACCTCTAGCCTACCTGGGGCCAACGTCCTGACTTTC
>TRBV9|TRBJ2-7|-|-
CASSPTQGGLYEQYF
TGTGCCAGCAGCCCTACCCAGGGGGGTCTTTACGAGCAGTACTTC
>TRBV7-8|TRBJ1-5|TRBD1|-
CASSQQSQVTGNQPQHF
TGTGCCAGCAGCCAGCAGTCTCAAGTGACAGGGAATCAGCCCCAGCATTTT
>TRBV7-3|TRBJ1-1|-|-
CASSSRRPTRGNTEAFF
TGTGCCAGCAGCTCGCGCCGCCCGACAAGGGGGAACACTGAAGCTTTCTTT
>TRBV25-1|TRBJ1-2|-|-
CASTGRARDYTF
TGTGCCAGCACCGGCCGGGCTCGGGACTACACCTTC
>TRBV7-2|TRBJ2-2|TRBD2|-
CASSAGLAVFNTGELFF
TGTGCCAGCAGCGCGGGACTAGCGGTATTTAACACCGGGGAGCTGTTTTTT
>TRBV18|TRBJ1-1|-|once
CASSTTTVNTEAFF
TGTGCCAGCTCAACGACGACAGTTAACACTGAAGCTTTCTTT
>TRBV11-2|TRBJ2-3|TRBD1|-
CASSFGQGAGDTQYF
TGTGCCAGCAGCTTCGGACAGGGGGCCGGAGATACGCAGTATTTT
>TRBV7-8|TRBJ2-1|TRBD2|-
CASLRGGYNEQFF
TGTGCCAGCCTCCGCGGGGGCTACAATGAGCAGTTCTTC
>TRBV7-8|TRBJ1-1|TRBD1|-
CASSLSGQAGTRTGAFF
TGTGCCAGCAGCTTATCGGGACAGGCAGGGACTCGGACTGGGGCTTTCTTT
>TRBV6-4|TRBJ1-6|TRBD1|-
CASRRDSTSPLHF
TGTGCCAGTCGTAGGGACAGTACTTCACCCCTCCACTTT
>TRBV9|TRBJ1-6|-|-
CASSVNWTPSPLHF
TGTGCCAGCAGCGTGAATTGGACACCTTCACCCCTCCACTTT
>TRBV3-1/TRBV3-2|TRBJ2-2|TRBD2|-
CASSLGLAITGELFF
TGTGCCAGCAGCCTGGGACTAGCGATCACCGGGGAGCTGTTTTTT
>TRBV5-1|TRBJ2-1|-|-
CASSSPLAGYDNEQFF
TGCGCCAGCAGCTCGCCCCTAGCCGGATATGACAATGAGCAGTTCTTC
>TRBV10-1|TRBJ1-1|-|once
CASSETGSTEAFF
TGCGCCAGCAGTGAAACAGGGTCCACTGAAGCTTTCTTT
>TRBV10-3|TRBJ2-7|-|once
CAISGGVSYEQYF
TGTGCCATCAGTGGGGGCGTCTCCTACGAGCAGTACTTC
>TRBV30|TRBJ1-6|TRBD1|-
CAWSGGGTANSPLHF
TGTGCCTGGAGTGGGGGCGGGACAGCTAATTCACCCCTCCACTTT
>TRBV18|TRBJ1-5|TRBD1|-
CASSQNYRGADQPQHF
TGTGCCAGCTCACAGAATTACAGGGGAGCGGATCAGCCCCAGCATTTT
>TRBV6-4|TRBJ2-6|TRBD1|-
CASSGTGGSGANVLTF
TGTGCCAGCAGTGGGACAGGGGGCTCTGGGGCCAACGTCCTGACTTTC
>TRBV27|TRBJ1-1|-|-
CASSPLPGGTEAFF
TGTGCCAGCAGTCCACTACCCGGAGGGACTGAAGCTTTCTTT
>TRBV10-1|TRBJ2-7|TRBD1|once
CASSEGTGGYYEQYF
TGCGCCAGCAGTGAAGGGACAGGGGGCTACTACGAGCAGTACTTC
>TRBV9|TRBJ1-2|TRBD1|few
CASSNDPGGHGYTF
TGTGCCAGCAGCAACGATCCAGGGGGACATGGCTACACCTTC
>TRBV28|TRBJ2-7|-|-
CASSSLGPTYEQYF
TGTGCCAGCAGTTCATTGGGGCCGACCTACGAGCAGTACTTC
>TRBV11-2|TRBJ2-5|-|-
CASSSISRDQETQYF
TGTGCCAGCAGCTCCATTAGCCGAGACCAAGAGACCCAGTACTTC
>TRBV3-1/TRBV3-2|TRBJ2-3|TRBD1|-
CASSLAGTGADTQYF
TGTGCCAGCAGCCTAGCTGGGACAGGGGCAGATACGCAGTATTTT